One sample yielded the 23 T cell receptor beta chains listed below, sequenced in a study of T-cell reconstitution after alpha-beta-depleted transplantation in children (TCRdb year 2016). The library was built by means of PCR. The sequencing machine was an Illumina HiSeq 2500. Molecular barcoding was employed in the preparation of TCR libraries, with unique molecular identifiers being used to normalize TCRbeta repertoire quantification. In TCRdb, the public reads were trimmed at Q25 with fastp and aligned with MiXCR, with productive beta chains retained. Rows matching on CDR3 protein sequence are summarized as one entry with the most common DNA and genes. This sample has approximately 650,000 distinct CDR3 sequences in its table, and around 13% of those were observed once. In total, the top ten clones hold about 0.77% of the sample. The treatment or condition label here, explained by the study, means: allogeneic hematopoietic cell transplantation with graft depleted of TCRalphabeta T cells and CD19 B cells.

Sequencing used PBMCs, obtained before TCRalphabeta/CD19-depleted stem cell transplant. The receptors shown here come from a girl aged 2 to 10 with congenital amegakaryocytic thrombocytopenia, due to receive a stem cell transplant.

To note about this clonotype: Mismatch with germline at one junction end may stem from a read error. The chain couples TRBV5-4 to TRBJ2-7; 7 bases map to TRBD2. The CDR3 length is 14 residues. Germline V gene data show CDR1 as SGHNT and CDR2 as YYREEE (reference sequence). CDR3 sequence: CASGLGLRSYEQYF. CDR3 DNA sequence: TGTGCCAGCGGCTTGGGACTACGCTCCTACGAGCAGTACTTC.

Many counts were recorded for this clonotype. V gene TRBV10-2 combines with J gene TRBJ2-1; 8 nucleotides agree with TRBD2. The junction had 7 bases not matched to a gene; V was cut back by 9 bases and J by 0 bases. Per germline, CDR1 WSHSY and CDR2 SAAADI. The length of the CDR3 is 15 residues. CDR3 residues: CASRLAGSSYNEQFF. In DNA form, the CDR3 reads TGCGCCAGTCGGTTAGCGGGGAGCTCCTACAATGAGCAGTTCTTC.

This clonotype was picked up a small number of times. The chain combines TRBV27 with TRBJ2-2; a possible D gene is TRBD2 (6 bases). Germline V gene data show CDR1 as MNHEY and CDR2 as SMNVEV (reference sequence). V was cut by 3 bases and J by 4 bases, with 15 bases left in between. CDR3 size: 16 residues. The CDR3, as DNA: TGTGCCAGCAGTTTTCCTATCGGGACTTCCACCGGGGAGCTGTTTTTT. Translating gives CASSFPIGTSTGELFF.

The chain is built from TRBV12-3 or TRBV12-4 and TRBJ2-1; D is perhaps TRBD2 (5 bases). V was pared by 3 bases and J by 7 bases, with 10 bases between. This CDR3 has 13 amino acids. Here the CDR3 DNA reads TGTGCCAGCAGTTTTGGCGGGTTAAATGAGCAGTTCTTC. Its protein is CASSFGGLNEQFF.

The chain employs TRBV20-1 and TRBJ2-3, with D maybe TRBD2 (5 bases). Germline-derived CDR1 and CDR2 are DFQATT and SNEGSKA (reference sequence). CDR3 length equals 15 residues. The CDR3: CSRWTLVGSTDTQYF. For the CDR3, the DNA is TGCAGCCGGTGGACTCTAGTCGGGAGCACAGATACGCAGTATTTT.

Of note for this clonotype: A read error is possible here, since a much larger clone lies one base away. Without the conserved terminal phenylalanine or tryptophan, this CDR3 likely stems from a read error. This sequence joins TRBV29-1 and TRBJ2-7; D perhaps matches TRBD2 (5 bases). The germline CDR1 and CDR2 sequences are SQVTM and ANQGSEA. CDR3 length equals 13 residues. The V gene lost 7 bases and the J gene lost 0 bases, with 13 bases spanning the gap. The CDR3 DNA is TGCAGCGCTAGGGAGATTAGCTCCTACGAGCAGTACCTC. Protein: CSAREISSYEQYL.

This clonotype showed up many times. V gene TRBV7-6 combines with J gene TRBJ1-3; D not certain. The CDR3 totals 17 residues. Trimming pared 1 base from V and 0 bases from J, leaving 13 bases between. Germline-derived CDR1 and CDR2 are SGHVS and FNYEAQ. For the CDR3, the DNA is TGTGCCAGCAGCTTAGAACCGTACGACAACTCTGGAAACACCATATATTTT. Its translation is CASSLEPYDNSGNTIYF.

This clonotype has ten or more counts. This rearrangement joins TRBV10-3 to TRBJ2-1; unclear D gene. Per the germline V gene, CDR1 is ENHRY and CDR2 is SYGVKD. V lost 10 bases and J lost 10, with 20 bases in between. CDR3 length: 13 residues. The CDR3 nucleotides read TGTGCCACCACCGAGCAGGTTGTGAGCGAGCAGTTCTTC. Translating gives CATTEQVVSEQFF.

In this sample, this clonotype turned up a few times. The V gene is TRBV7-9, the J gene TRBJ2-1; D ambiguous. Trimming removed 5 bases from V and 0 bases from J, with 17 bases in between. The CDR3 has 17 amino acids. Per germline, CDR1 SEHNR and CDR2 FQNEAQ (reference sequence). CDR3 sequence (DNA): TGTGCCAGCAGCCGCACCCAATTAGGGAACTCCTACAATGAGCAGTTCTTC. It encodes CASSRTQLGNSYNEQFF.

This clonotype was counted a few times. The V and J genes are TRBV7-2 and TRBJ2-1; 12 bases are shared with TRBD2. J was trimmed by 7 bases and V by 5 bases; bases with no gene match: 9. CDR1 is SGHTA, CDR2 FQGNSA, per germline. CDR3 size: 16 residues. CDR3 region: CASSPSLAGGFNEQFF. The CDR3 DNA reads TGTGCCAGCAGCCCTTCACTAGCGGGGGGATTTAATGAGCAGTTCTTC.

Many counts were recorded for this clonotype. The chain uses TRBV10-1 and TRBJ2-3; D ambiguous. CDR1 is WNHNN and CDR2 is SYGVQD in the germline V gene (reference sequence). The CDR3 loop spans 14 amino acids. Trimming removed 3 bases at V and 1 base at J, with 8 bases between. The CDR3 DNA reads TGCGCCAGCAGTGATAGTCTGGGCACAGATACGCAGTATTTT. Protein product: CASSDSLGTDTQYF.

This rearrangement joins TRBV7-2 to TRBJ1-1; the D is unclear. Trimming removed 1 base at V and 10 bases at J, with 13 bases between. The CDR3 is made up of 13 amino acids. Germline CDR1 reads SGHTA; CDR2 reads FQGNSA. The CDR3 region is CASSLEVPRTAFF. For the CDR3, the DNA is TGTGCCAGCAGCTTAGAGGTTCCAAGGACAGCTTTCTTT.

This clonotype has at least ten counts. The CDR3 nucleotides read TGTGCCACCAGCAGAGAACTCTCTGGGGCCAACGTCCTGACTTTC. Its protein product is CATSRELSGANVLTF. This sequence joins TRBV15 and TRBJ2-6; D is uncertain. Germline-derived CDR1 and CDR2 are LNHNV and YYDKDF (reference sequence). The CDR3 sequence is 15 residues long. Between the trimmed V and J ends, which lost 0 bases and 0 bases, there was a span of 3 bases.

CDR3 protein: CSVEEYSSGEDYGYTF. CDR3 sequence (DNA): TGCAGCGTTGAAGAATACTCCTCAGGGGAGGACTATGGCTACACCTTC. The chain uses TRBV29-1 and TRBJ1-2; maybe TRBD1 (6 bases). This CDR3 is built from 16 residues. Germline V gene sequence: CDR1 SQVTM, CDR2 ANQGSEA. V lost 0 bases and J lost 3, with 17 bases in between.

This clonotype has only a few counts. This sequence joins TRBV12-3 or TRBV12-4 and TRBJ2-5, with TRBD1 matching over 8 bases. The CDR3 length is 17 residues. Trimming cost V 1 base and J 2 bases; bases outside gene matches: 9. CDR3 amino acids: CASSLVFRGRRQETQYF. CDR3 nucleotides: TGTGCCAGCAGTTTAGTCTTCAGGGGGCGCCGGCAAGAGACCCAGTACTTC.

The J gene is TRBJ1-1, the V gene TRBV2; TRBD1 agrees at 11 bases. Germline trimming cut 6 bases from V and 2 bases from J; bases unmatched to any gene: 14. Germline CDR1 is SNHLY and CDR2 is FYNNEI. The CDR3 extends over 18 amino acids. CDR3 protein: CASSWTGGGNSGNTEAFF. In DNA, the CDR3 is TGTGCCAGCAGCTGGACAGGGGGCGGAAATTCGGGAAACACTGAAGCTTTCTTT.

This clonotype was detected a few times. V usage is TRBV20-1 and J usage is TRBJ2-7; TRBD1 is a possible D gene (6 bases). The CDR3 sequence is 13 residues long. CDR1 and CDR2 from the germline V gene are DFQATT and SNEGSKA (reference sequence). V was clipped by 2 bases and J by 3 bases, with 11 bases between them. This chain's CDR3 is CSARMDRGYEQYF. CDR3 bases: TGCAGTGCTAGAATGGACAGAGGCTACGAGCAGTACTTC.

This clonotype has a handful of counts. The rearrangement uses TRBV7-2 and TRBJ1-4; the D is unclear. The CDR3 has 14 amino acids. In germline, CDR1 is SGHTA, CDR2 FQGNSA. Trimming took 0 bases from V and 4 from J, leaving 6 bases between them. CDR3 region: CASSLALVNEKLFF. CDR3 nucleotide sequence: TGTGCCAGCAGCTTAGCTCTGGTTAATGAAAAACTGTTTTTT.

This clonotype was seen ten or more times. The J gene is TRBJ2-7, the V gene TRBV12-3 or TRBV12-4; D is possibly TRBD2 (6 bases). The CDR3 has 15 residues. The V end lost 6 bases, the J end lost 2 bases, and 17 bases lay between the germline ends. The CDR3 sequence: CASRSERVHPYEQYF. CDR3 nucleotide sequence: TGTGCCAGCAGGTCCGAGCGGGTTCATCCCTACGAGCAGTACTTC.

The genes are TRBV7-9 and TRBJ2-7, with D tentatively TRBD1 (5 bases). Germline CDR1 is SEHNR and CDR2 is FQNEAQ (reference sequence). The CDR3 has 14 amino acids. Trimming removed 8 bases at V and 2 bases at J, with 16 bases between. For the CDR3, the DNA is TGTGCCAGCGTCCAAGGGGTTCCTCCCTACGAGCAGTACTTC. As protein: CASVQGVPPYEQYF.

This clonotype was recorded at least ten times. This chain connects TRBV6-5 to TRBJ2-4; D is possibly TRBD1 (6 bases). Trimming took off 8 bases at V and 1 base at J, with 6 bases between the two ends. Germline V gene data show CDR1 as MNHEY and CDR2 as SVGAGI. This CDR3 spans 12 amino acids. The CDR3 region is CASQGAKNIQYF. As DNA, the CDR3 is TGTGCCAGCCAGGGGGCCAAAAACATTCAGTACTTC.

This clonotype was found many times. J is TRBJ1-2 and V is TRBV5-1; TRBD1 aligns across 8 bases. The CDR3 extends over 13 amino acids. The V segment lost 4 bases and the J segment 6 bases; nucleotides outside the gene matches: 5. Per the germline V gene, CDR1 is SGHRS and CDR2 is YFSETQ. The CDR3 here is CASSSQGANGYTF. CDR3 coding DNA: TGCGCCAGCAGCAGTCAGGGGGCGAATGGCTACACCTTC.

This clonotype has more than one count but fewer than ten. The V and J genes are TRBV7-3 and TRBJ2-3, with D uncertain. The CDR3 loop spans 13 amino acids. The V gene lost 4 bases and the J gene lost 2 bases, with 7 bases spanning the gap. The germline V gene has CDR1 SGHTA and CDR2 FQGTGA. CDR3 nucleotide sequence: TGTGCCAGCAGCTCCCTGGTCACAGATACGCAGTATTTT. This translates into CASSSLVTDTQYF.